These 27 T cell receptor beta chains originate from one sample sequenced in a study of T cells in Graves' hyperthyroidism and ophthalmopathy (dated by TCRdb to between 2018 and 2020). The library was generated by multiplex PCR. TCRdb records Illumina HiSeq 2000 as the sequencer. The TCR beta CDR3 regions were amplified from RNA transcripts. The TCR CDR3 was subjected to a first round of RT-PCR using the HTBI primer set and the Qiagen OneStep RT-PCR kit. The public reads were reanalyzed by TCRdb: fastp trimming at Q25, MiXCR alignment, in-frame beta chains only. For every CDR3 protein sequence, its rows merge into one entry that carries the most common genes and DNA. This sample comprises about 620,000 distinct CDR3 sequences, around 15% of them detected only once. The biggest ten clones account for approximately 3.8% of the sample. Sequenced material: blood. The receptors come from a woman aged 30 to 39 with Graves' hyperthyroidism.

This clonotype has at least ten counts. V gene TRBV20-1 combines with J gene TRBJ2-7; 7 bases are a match to TRBD2. Trimming removed 6 bases from V and 1 base from J; junction bases left unmatched: 12. The CDR3 has 15 residues. Germline V gene lookup returns CDR1 DFQATT and CDR2 SNEGSKA (reference sequence). The CDR3 region has the DNA TGCAGTGCCCTACACGCGACTAGCCCTTCCTACGAGCAGTACTTC. This codes for CSALHATSPSYEQYF.

This clonotype was counted ten times or more. The chain combines TRBV2 with TRBJ1-2; D remains ambiguous. V shed 6 bases and J shed 7 bases, with 9 bases lying between them. The CDR3 loop spans 11 amino acids. Germline-derived CDR1 and CDR2 are SNHLY and FYNNEI. The CDR3 coding sequence is TGTGCCAGCAGGGGTACGGCTGGCTACACCTTC. As protein: CASRGTAGYTF.

There are many counts of this clonotype. The chain employs TRBV6-2 or TRBV6-3 and TRBJ2-7; TRBD2 might be the D (5 bases). From germline, CDR1 is MNHEY and CDR2 SVGEGT. The length of the CDR3 is 16 residues. V lost 0 bases to trimming and J lost 6 bases, with 18 bases between them. The CDR3: CASSYSIRGAAPEQYF. The CDR3 bases are TGTGCCAGCAGTTACTCGATACGGGGAGCTGCTCCCGAGCAGTACTTC.

The table lists this clonotype with many counts. In DNA form, the CDR3 reads TGTGCCAGCAGCCACGTGGGCCGTAGCGACCAAGAGACCCAGTACTTC. This codes for CASSHVGRSDQETQYF. The chain has TRBV7-9 and TRBJ2-5; the D gene is possibly TRBD2 (5 bases). The germline V and J ends were trimmed by 5 bases and 0 bases, with 16 bases remaining between them. The germline V gene has CDR1 SEHNR and CDR2 FQNEAQ (reference sequence). CDR3 length: 16 residues.

V gene TRBV5-4 combines with J gene TRBJ2-7; D is possibly TRBD1 or TRBD2 (5 bases each). Germline CDR1 and CDR2: SGHNT and YYREEE (reference sequence). CDR3 length: 15 residues. Trimming left V 4 bases short and J 2 bases short, with 16 bases between. Here the CDR3 DNA reads TGTGCCAGCAGCCTCTCGGGTAGGGGACCCTACGAGCAGTACTTC. Its protein product is CASSLSGRGPYEQYF.

This clonotype has more than one count but fewer than ten. The V call is TRBV11-2, the J call TRBJ2-7; 7 nucleotides align to TRBD1. CDR3 length equals 13 residues. V gave up 6 bases and J gave up 3 bases; unmatched junction bases: 5. Looked up from germline, CDR1 is SGHAT and CDR2 is FQNNGV. The CDR3 here is CASRRGQLYEQYF. DNA for the CDR3: TGTGCCAGCAGAAGGGGGCAACTCTACGAGCAGTACTTC. Full variable domain (remainder filled in from reference TRBV11-2 and TRBJ2-7): EAGVAQSPRYKIIEKRQSVAFWCNPISGHATLYWYQQILGQGPKLLIQFQNNGVVDDSQLPKDRFSAERLKGVDSTLKIQPAKLEDSAVYLCASRRGQLYEQYFGPGTRLTVT.

This clonotype came up once. A much larger clone lies a single base off, so this may be a read error. V usage is TRBV29-1 and J usage is TRBJ1-1; D remains ambiguous. Germline V CDR1 and CDR2: SQVTM, ANQGSEA. V shed 4 bases and J shed 1 base, with 13 bases lying between them. The CDR3 covers 14 residues. CDR3 DNA sequence: TGCAGCGTTGTCGTTCCGGCGGGGAACACTGAAGCTTTCTTT. Protein: CSVVVPAGNTEAFF.

In its sample, this clonotype was seen many times. The V call is TRBV20-1, the J call TRBJ2-7; the match to TRBD2 covers 7 bases. V dropped 5 bases and J dropped 2; count of bases not matched to a gene: 9. The CDR3 runs to 14 residues. Looked up from germline, CDR1 is DFQATT and CDR2 is SNEGSKA (reference sequence). The CDR3 DNA reads as TGCAGTGCTCTCCCCCCTAGCGGAGCCTACGAGCAGTACTTC. As protein: CSALPPSGAYEQYF.

With regard to this clonotype: A much larger clone is a single base away; this may be a read error. A read error is likely, as this CDR3 ends without the conserved phenylalanine or tryptophan. This chain uses TRBV7-9 with TRBJ1-1; D unresolved. Germline CDR1 is SEHNR and CDR2 is FQNEAQ (reference sequence). Trimming removed 8 bases at V and 5 bases at J, with 6 bases between. The length of the CDR3 is 10 residues. CDR3 region: CASPETEAFI. The CDR3 DNA follows: TGTGCCAGCCCGGAAACTGAAGCTTTCATT.

On this clonotype itself: A read error is possible here, since a much larger clone lies one base away. The chain links TRBV12-3 or TRBV12-4 to TRBJ1-1; 10 bases match TRBD1. CDR3 size: 15 residues. Trimming took 5 bases from V and 3 from J; bases not matched to a gene: 6. The DNA of the CDR3 is TGTGCCAGCAGTAGACAGGGGGCACTGGACACTGAAGCTTTCTTT. As protein: CASSRQGALDTEAFF.

This clonotype was recorded many times. The CDR3 nucleotides are TGCAGTGCTAGAATTGGTGGGGATGAGCAGTTCTTC. Its protein is CSARIGGDEQFF. The V call is TRBV20-1, the J call TRBJ2-1; D gene ambiguous. The length of the CDR3 is 12 residues. Germline CDR1 reads DFQATT; CDR2 reads SNEGSKA (reference sequence). Trimming took 2 bases from V and 8 from J, leaving 10 bases between them.

The V call is TRBV6-1, the J call TRBJ1-2; 7 nucleotides agree with TRBD1. The V and J ends lost 6 bases and 2 bases, in that order; junction bases with no gene match: 12. Germline CDR1 MNHNS, CDR2 SASEGT. The CDR3 contains 16 residues. CDR3 bases: TGTGCCAGCAGCCGCCAATCCGGGACAGAAAACTATGGCTACACCTTC. Its protein product is CASSRQSGTENYGYTF.

This clonotype has a count of ten or more. This chain joins TRBV6-1 and TRBJ2-1; 9 positions agree with TRBD1. This CDR3 region has 13 residues. V was pared by 5 bases and J by 12 bases, with 8 bases of the junction left unmatched. The germline CDR1 and CDR2 sequences are MNHNS and SASEGT. CDR3 coding DNA: TGTGCCAGCAGTTTCGGACAGGGGACGGGGCAGTTCTTC. This codes for CASSFGQGTGQFF.

This clonotype was seen repeatedly, ten times or more. V gene TRBV29-1 combines with J gene TRBJ1-2; tentatively, D is TRBD1 (6 bases). V lost 8 bases and J 3 bases, leaving 13 bases between the germline ends. The germline gives CDR1 SQVTM, CDR2 ANQGSEA. CDR3 size: 12 residues. CDR3: CSHERGDYGYTF. The CDR3 DNA is TGCAGCCACGAGAGGGGGGACTATGGCTACACCTTC.

Worth noting for this clonotype: A much larger clone differs from this one at a single base, so this may be a read error. The final CDR3 position lacks the conserved phenylalanine or tryptophan, pointing to a likely read error. The chain links TRBV9 to TRBJ2-7; maybe TRBD1 (6 bases). CDR1 and CDR2 from the germline V gene are SGDLS and YYNGEE. Between the trimmed V and J ends, which lost 3 bases and 7 bases, there was a span of 17 bases. CDR3 size: 14 residues. The CDR3 here is CASSDPGQSGEQYL. The DNA of the CDR3 is TGTGCCAGCAGCGATCCGGGACAAAGCGGTGAGCAGTACCTC.

This clonotype was counted between two and nine times. The V and J genes are TRBV5-5 and TRBJ2-5, with TRBD2 identical over 8 bases. CDR1 and CDR2 from the germline V gene are SGHKS and YYEKEE (reference sequence). Unmatched junction bases numbered 5, after V lost 2 bases and J lost 2 bases. The CDR3 runs to 15 residues. The CDR3 protein is CASSLAGAGQETQYF. In DNA form, the CDR3 reads TGTGCCAGCAGCTTAGCGGGGGCGGGTCAAGAGACCCAGTACTTC.

The chain has TRBV20-1 and TRBJ1-5, with unresolved D. CDR3 size: 15 residues. The germline CDR1 and CDR2 sequences are DFQATT and SNEGSKA (reference sequence). V shed 1 base and J shed 0 bases, with 10 bases lying between them. The CDR3, as DNA: TGCAGTGCTAGAGTTCGGGGAGATAGCAATCAGCCCCAGCATTTT. Amino acid sequence: CSARVRGDSNQPQHF.

V is TRBV7-9 and J is TRBJ1-5; weak D call: TRBD1 (5 bases). Per the germline V gene, CDR1 is SEHNR and CDR2 is FQNEAQ (reference sequence). CDR3 length: 13 amino acids. Trimming pared 0 bases from V and 12 bases from J, leaving 12 bases between. The CDR3 coding sequence is TGTGCCAGCAGCTTAGCAACAGAGGGACTCCAGCATTTT. Residues: CASSLATEGLQHF.

This clonotype was seen many times. V is TRBV28 and J is TRBJ2-3; 8 bases agree with TRBD1. After removal of 6 bases from V and 3 bases from J, the junction contained 8 bases not matched to a gene. Looked up from germline, CDR1 is MDHEN and CDR2 is SYDVKM. The length of the CDR3 is 15 residues. CDR3 residues: CASRSGQVRTDTQYF. CDR3 DNA: TGTGCCAGCAGGTCGGGACAGGTGCGGACAGATACGCAGTATTTT.

In its sample, this clonotype was seen many times. V usage is TRBV30 and J usage is TRBJ2-3; 7 bases fit TRBD1. Germline-derived CDR1 and CDR2 are GTSNPN and SVGIG (reference sequence). V dropped 1 base and J dropped 2; count of bases not matched to a gene: 9. The CDR3 extends over 16 amino acids. The CDR3 here is CAWSGLGGFSTDTQYF. CDR3 coding DNA: TGTGCCTGGAGTGGGCTAGGGGGCTTTTCCACAGATACGCAGTATTTT.

This clonotype appeared many times. This sequence joins TRBV20-1 and TRBJ1-1, with 7 positions matching TRBD1. The germline V gene encodes CDR1 DFQATT and CDR2 SNEGSKA (reference sequence). V shed 5 bases and J 8 bases; nucleotides not matched to a gene: 11. This CDR3 is built from 13 residues. CDR3 bases: TGCAGTGCTTACGGGACAGACAAATCGGAAGCTTTCTTT. Protein: CSAYGTDKSEAFF.

This clonotype was seen ten or more times. The J gene is TRBJ1-3, the V gene TRBV6-1; tentative D call: TRBD1 (6 bases). V lost 4 bases and J 7 bases, leaving 8 bases between the germline ends. There are 12 residues in the CDR3. The germline CDR1 and CDR2 sequences are MNHNS and SASEGT. The CDR3 DNA is TGTGCCAGCAGTGCAGACAGGAACACCATATATTTT. Protein sequence: CASSADRNTIYF.

This clonotype appeared a few times. V gene TRBV15 combines with J gene TRBJ2-5, with 10 positions matching TRBD1. V was clipped by 3 bases and J by 5 bases; unmatched bases: 3. Germline V gene sequence: CDR1 LNHNV, CDR2 YYDKDF (reference sequence). This CDR3 comprises 14 residues. The CDR3 coding sequence is TGTGCCACCAGCAGGGACAGGGGGTGGGAGACCCAGTACTTC. This encodes CATSRDRGWETQYF.

This clonotype was counted at least ten times. The genes are TRBV28 and TRBJ2-7; D perhaps matches TRBD2 (6 bases). This CDR3 is 14 amino acids long. V lost 2 bases and J 1 base, leaving 9 bases between the germline ends. Germline V lookup: CDR1 MDHEN, CDR2 SYDVKM. CDR3 coding DNA: TGTGCCAGCAGTTTAGGACGGGGGTCCTACGAGCAGTACTTC. The encoded protein is CASSLGRGSYEQYF.

V is TRBV5-1 and J is TRBJ2-7; no clear D. Trimming took 3 bases from V and 0 from J, leaving 7 bases between them. Germline V gives CDR1 SGHRS, CDR2 YFSETQ. The CDR3 is 13 amino acids. CDR3 loop: CASSSERSYEQYF. DNA of the CDR3: TGCGCCAGCAGCTCGGAGCGCTCCTACGAGCAGTACTTC.

This clonotype was recorded a few times. The rearrangement joins TRBV10-1 to TRBJ1-1; 9 nucleotides agree with TRBD1. The V segment lost 10 bases and the J segment 5 bases; nucleotides outside the gene matches: 5. The CDR3 runs 12 residues. CDR1 is WNHNN, CDR2 SYGVQD, per germline (reference sequence). The CDR3 spells CANPTGGTEAFF. As DNA, the CDR3 is TGCGCCAACCCGACAGGGGGAACTGAAGCTTTCTTT.

The chain is built from TRBV13 and TRBJ2-1; no clear D gene. This CDR3 has 11 amino acids. From germline, CDR1 is PRHDT and CDR2 FYEKMQ (reference sequence). Trimming took 4 bases from V and 9 from J, leaving 7 bases between them. The chain's CDR3 is CASSSSSEQFF. The CDR3, as DNA: TGTGCCAGCAGCTCCTCGTCTGAGCAGTTCTTC.